This T cell receptor (beta chain) was recovered during a study of T cell changes during pregnancy in multiple sclerosis. This CDR3 spans 11 amino acids. V lost 8 bases to trimming and J lost 8 bases, with 12 bases between them. From germline, CDR1 is LNHDA and CDR2 SQIVND (reference sequence). Assay: immunoSEQ multiplex PCR; the TCRdb copy retains only in-frame clones and omits some. Among 25,000 to 30,000 clones listed, 85% were seen once. Material: CD8+ T cells from peripheral blood mononuclear cells, obtained after pregnancy. The receptor comes from a female donor with multiple sclerosis, enrolled in a pregnancy study. This chain uses TRBV19 with TRBJ1-1; a possible D gene is TRBD1 (5 bases). CDR3 DNA: TGTGCCAGTGGGACTTCAAGGGAAGCTTTCTTT. This gives the protein CASGTSREAFF.